The clone carrying this TCR beta chain was detected only a few times. Template material for amplifying TCR beta CDR3 regions consisted of RNA transcripts. The HTBI primer set drove a first-round RT-PCR of the TCR CDR3. TCRdb used MiXCR to reprocess the multiplex PCR reads, holding one entry per CDR3 protein. The sample lists around 690,000 distinct CDR3 sequences, 15% to 20% occurring once. This entry belongs to a study of T cells in Graves' hyperthyroidism and ophthalmopathy. Extraction of PBMCs used around 9.6 ml of fresh peripheral blood. V lost 10 bases and J 8 bases, leaving 24 bases between the germline ends. This CDR3 has 15 amino acids. In germline, CDR1 is LNHDA, CDR2 SQIVND (reference sequence).

Material: blood. This chain uses TRBV19 with TRBJ2-1; perhaps TRBD1 as D (9 bases). This TCR was sampled from a man aged 50 to 59 with Graves' hyperthyroidism. The DNA of the CDR3 is TGTGCCACTAAAATAGCGGGACAGGGCATCGATGAGCAGTTCTTC. Encoded protein: CATKIAGQGIDEQFF.